Listed here are 23 T cell receptor beta chains from one sample, sequenced in a study of blood T cell repertoires in COVID-19. Profiling relied on immunoSEQ multiplex PCR, and the TCRdb table lists in-frame clones only, not all of them. The sample lists about 64,000 clones, about 81% occurring once. Material: peripheral blood. The receptors derive from a human donor in a cohort sampled during active COVID-19.

V gene TRBV3-1 (or the pseudogene TRBV3-2) combines with J gene TRBJ2-1; 8 bases are shared with TRBD2. Germline V CDR1 and CDR2: LGHDT, YNNKEL (reference sequence). Germline trimming cut 1 base from V and 7 bases from J; bases unmatched to any gene: 6. The length of the CDR3 is 15 residues. CDR3 sequence reads: CASSQVRGAGNEQFF. Written as DNA, the CDR3 is TGTGCCAGCAGCCAAGTGCGGGGGGCGGGAAATGAGCAGTTCTTC.

The chain carries TRBV6-6 and TRBJ1-1; D call uncertain. The CDR3 has 14 amino acids. Trimming took off 2 bases at V and 0 bases at J, with 7 bases between the two ends. The germline V gene has CDR1 MNHNY and CDR2 SVGAGI (reference sequence). Written as DNA, the CDR3 is TGTGCCAGCAGTTACGCCGCGATGAACACTGAAGCTTTCTTT. It specifies CASSYAAMNTEAFF.

The rearrangement links TRBV15 to TRBJ2-5, with 8 bases lining up with TRBD1. The CDR3 runs 14 residues. Germline trimming cut 4 bases from V and 4 bases from J; bases unmatched to any gene: 5. Germline V gene lookup returns CDR1 LNHNV and CDR2 YYDKDF (reference sequence). CDR3 loop: CATSTQGARETQYF. The CDR3 DNA is TGTGCCACCAGCACCCAGGGGGCGCGAGAGACCCAGTACTTC.

This chain uses TRBV7-2 with TRBJ1-5; 10 bases are a match to TRBD1. Germline CDR1 reads SGHTA; CDR2 reads FQGNSA. The CDR3 loop spans 16 amino acids. V gave up 5 bases and J gave up 10 bases; unmatched junction bases: 14. The CDR3 region is CASSKQRTGTGEPQHF. As DNA, the CDR3 is TGTGCCAGCAGCAAACAAAGGACCGGGACAGGGGAACCCCAGCATTTT.

The chain couples TRBV5-4 to TRBJ2-5, with 7 bases matching TRBD2. V dropped 4 bases and J dropped 0; count of bases not matched to a gene: 6. This CDR3 has 15 amino acids. Germline V gene data show CDR1 as SGHNT and CDR2 as YYREEE (reference sequence). The CDR3 is CASSPGGGDQETQYF. The CDR3 DNA follows: TGTGCCAGCAGCCCCGGTGGGGGGGACCAAGAGACCCAGTACTTC.

V and J are TRBV3-1 (or the pseudogene TRBV3-2) and TRBJ2-2, with 7 bases that match TRBD2. Germline V gives CDR1 LGHDT, CDR2 YNNKEL (reference sequence). The junction had 5 bases not matched to a gene; V was cut back by 4 bases and J by 0 bases. The CDR3 covers 16 residues. For the CDR3, the DNA is TGTGCCAGCAGCCTACGGAGCGGGACGAACACCGGGGAGCTGTTTTTT. This codes for CASSLRSGTNTGELFF.

The chain has TRBV2 and TRBJ2-7; TRBD2 might be the D (5 bases). The germline V gene encodes CDR1 SNHLY and CDR2 FYNNEI. The CDR3 loop spans 15 amino acids. The germline V and J ends were trimmed by 6 bases and 7 bases, with 22 bases remaining between them. In nucleotides, the CDR3 is TGTGCCAGCAGCCGAAGGTCACGGAGGATTGATGAGCAGTACTTC. Encoded protein: CASSRRSRRIDEQYF. Full variable domain (remainder filled in from reference TRBV2 and TRBJ2-7): EPEVTQTPSHQVTQMGQEVILRCVPISNHLYFYWYRQILGQKVEFLVSFYNNEISEKSEIFDDQFSVERPDGSNFTLKIRSTKLEDSAMYFCASSRRSRRIDEQYFGPGTRLTVT.

This chain uses TRBV5-1 with TRBJ2-2, with TRBD2 matching over 9 bases. CDR1 is SGHRS, CDR2 YFSETQ, per germline. The J segment lost 5 bases and the V segment lost 3 bases, leaving 5 bases of the junction unmatched. CDR3 length: 15 residues. CDR3 residues: CASSSLSGGTGELFF. The CDR3 DNA sequence: TGCGCCAGCAGCTCACTTAGCGGGGGAACCGGGGAGCTGTTTTTT.

The genes are TRBV2 and TRBJ2-2; D gene uncertain. The CDR3 sequence is 12 residues long. CDR1 is SNHLY, CDR2 FYNNEI, per germline. The germline V and J ends were trimmed by 3 bases and 13 bases, with 12 bases remaining between them. CDR3 DNA sequence: TGTGCCAGCAGTGAGGCCCGCCTTGGGCTGTTTTTT. Translation: CASSEARLGLFF.

The rearrangement uses TRBV25-1 and TRBJ2-5; tentatively, D is TRBD2 (5 bases). Germline assignment: CDR1 MGHDK and CDR2 SYGVNS. Between the trimmed V and J ends, which lost 8 bases and 7 bases, there was a span of 8 bases. CDR3 length equals 10 residues. CDR3 sequence (DNA): TGTGCCAGCGGAGGCGTGACCCAGTACTTC. Translating it yields CASGGVTQYF.

In this sample, this clone turned up a few times. The chain links TRBV3-1 (or the pseudogene TRBV3-2) to TRBJ1-1, with D possibly TRBD1 on 5 matching bases. This CDR3 comprises 16 residues. Trimming removed 1 base from V and 1 base from J, with 13 bases in between. Germline CDR1 is LGHDT and CDR2 is YNNKEL (reference sequence). CDR3 in amino acids: CASSQGTRSKNTEAFF. The CDR3 DNA is TGTGCCAGCAGCCAAGGGACAAGGAGCAAGAACACTGAAGCTTTCTTT.

This clone was detected a few times. The chain recombines TRBV5-1 with TRBJ2-5, with TRBD2 identical over 11 bases. With V trimmed by 4 bases and J by 5 bases, 13 bases remained unmatched. The CDR3 length is 17 residues. In germline, CDR1 is SGHRS, CDR2 YFSETQ. The CDR3 is CASSTTSGGVNGETQYF. CDR3 sequence (DNA): TGCGCCAGCAGCACTACTAGCGGGGGCGTTAATGGGGAGACCCAGTACTTC. Full variable domain (missing parts from reference TRBV5-1 and TRBJ2-5): KAGVTQTPRYLIKTRGQQVTLSCSPISGHRSVSWYQQTPGQGLQFLFEYFSETQRNKGNFPGRFSGRQFSNSRSEMNVSTLELGDSALYLCASSTTSGGVNGETQYFGPGTRLLVL.

The gene calls are TRBV20-1 and TRBJ2-1; D may be TRBD1 (6 bases). CDR1 is DFQATT and CDR2 is SNEGSKA in the germline V gene (reference sequence). Trimming stripped 5 bases from V and 10 bases from J, with 12 bases between. The CDR3 covers 11 residues. CDR3 DNA: TGCAGTGCTCTAGGGACACGAGAGCAGTTCTTC. Translating gives CSALGTREQFF.

V is TRBV24-1 and J is TRBJ1-2, with 8 bases lining up with TRBD1. After removal of 3 bases from V and 6 bases from J, the junction contained 2 bases not matched to a gene. Per the germline V gene, CDR1 is KGHDR and CDR2 is SFDVKD. This CDR3 has 13 amino acids. The CDR3 DNA reads TGTGCCACCAGTGATGGACAGGGACATGGCTACACCTTC. Amino acids: CATSDGQGHGYTF.

The V and J genes are TRBV7-9 and TRBJ2-5, with TRBD1 matching over 10 bases. The V gene's germline CDR1 is SEHNR and CDR2 FQNEAQ (reference sequence). The CDR3 totals 15 residues. V shed 1 base and J 3 bases; nucleotides not matched to a gene: 2. CDR3 sequence (DNA): TGTGCCAGCAGCTTAGTGGGACAGGGGAAAGAGACCCAGTACTTC. Translated: CASSLVGQGKETQYF.

The chain joins TRBV5-1 to TRBJ1-1; the match to TRBD1 covers 8 bases. This CDR3 spans 15 amino acids. The germline V gene encodes CDR1 SGHRS and CDR2 YFSETQ. V lost 4 bases, J lost 2 bases, and 7 bases stayed unmatched. The CDR3 spells CASSQSGTGNTEAFF. The CDR3 bases are TGCGCCAGCAGCCAGTCCGGGACAGGTAACACTGAAGCTTTCTTT. Filled out from reference TRBV5-1 and TRBJ1-1, the complete variable domain reads KAGVTQTPRYLIKTRGQQVTLSCSPISGHRSVSWYQQTPGQGLQFLFEYFSETQRNKGNFPGRFSGRQFSNSRSEMNVSTLELGDSALYLCASSQSGTGNTEAFFGQGTRLTVV.

The chain carries TRBV7-8 and TRBJ2-6; no firm D call. V shed 2 bases and J shed 1 base, with 6 bases lying between them. Germline values: CDR1 SGHVS, CDR2 FQNEAQ. The CDR3 totals 15 residues. CDR3 protein: CASSLRLSGANVLTF. The CDR3 coding sequence is TGTGCCAGCAGCTTAAGACTTTCTGGGGCCAACGTCCTGACTTTC.

This chain joins TRBV5-6 and TRBJ1-2; 12 bases are a match to TRBD1. The V and J ends lost 0 bases and 4 bases, in that order; junction bases with no gene match: 1. The CDR3 has 15 residues. Germline V gives CDR1 SGHDT, CDR2 YYEEEE. CDR3 in amino acids: CASSLVGQGAYGYTF. CDR3 coding DNA: TGTGCCAGCAGCTTGGTGGGACAGGGGGCCTATGGCTACACCTTC.

This rearrangement joins TRBV2 to TRBJ2-3; TRBD2 aligns across 7 bases. This CDR3 is built from 18 residues. The ends lost 0 bases at V and 2 bases at J; junction bases unmatched: 11. Germline CDR1 is SNHLY and CDR2 is FYNNEI. The CDR3 nucleotides read TGTGCCAGCAGTGAAGCGGGGGGAAGACTAGCCTTCACAGATACGCAGTATTTT. Its translation is CASSEAGGRLAFTDTQYF.

The V and J genes are TRBV7-9 and TRBJ1-4; D might be TRBD1 (5 bases). This CDR3 has 14 amino acids. The ends were cut back, 2 bases at V and 8 bases at J, with 12 bases in the middle. Germline-derived CDR1 and CDR2 are SEHNR and FQNEAQ (reference sequence). The CDR3 reads CASSLLGGREKLFF. In DNA, the CDR3 is TGTGCCAGCAGCTTATTGGGGGGACGGGAAAAACTGTTTTTT.

The chain has TRBV29-1 and TRBJ2-5; D perhaps matches TRBD1 (5 bases). The CDR3 loop spans 13 amino acids. The germline V gene encodes CDR1 SQVTM and CDR2 ANQGSEA. Trimming removed 6 bases at V and 4 bases at J, with 15 bases between. The CDR3 is CSVSRQRGETQYF. For the CDR3, the DNA is TGCAGCGTCAGCCGACAGAGAGGAGAGACCCAGTACTTC.

V is TRBV5-4 and J is TRBJ2-1; 9 nucleotides line up with TRBD2. The V segment lost 0 bases and the J segment 8 bases; nucleotides outside the gene matches: 12. The CDR3 totals 17 residues. Germline V gene lookup returns CDR1 SGHNT and CDR2 YYREEE (reference sequence). DNA for the CDR3: TGTGCCAGCAGCTTGGAAAGGCTAGCGGGGCTCGCGCATGAGCAGTTCTTC. Encoded protein: CASSLERLAGLAHEQFF.

J is TRBJ2-3 and V is TRBV25-1; 8 bases match TRBD2. Per germline, CDR1 MGHDK and CDR2 SYGVNS. This CDR3 has 17 amino acids. V shed 6 bases and J 5 bases; nucleotides not matched to a gene: 16. In DNA, the CDR3 is TGTGCCAGCAGCGCAGGGACTAGAGGGGGGAAAGGAGATACGCAGTATTTT. Translating gives CASSAGTRGGKGDTQYF.